The sample holds a few counts of the clone carrying this T cell receptor (beta chain). V lost 6 bases and J 2 bases, leaving 11 bases between the germline ends. The CDR3 extends over 14 amino acids. Germline V CDR1 and CDR2: SGHVT, SQSDAQ. The data were obtained in a study of T cells in Graves' hyperthyroidism and ophthalmopathy. The CDR3 regions of TCR beta were amplified from RNA transcripts. Initially, a first-round RT-PCR of the TCR CDR3 employed the HTBI primer set. MiXCR was run by TCRdb on the multiplex PCR reads, yielding one entry per CDR3 protein. The table includes under 350,000 distinct CDR3 sequences, 13% detected once.

Sequencing was carried out using blood. V usage is TRBV7-4 and J usage is TRBJ1-3; D is possibly TRBD1 (6 bases). The source of this sequence is a young woman with Graves' hyperthyroidism that later progressed to Graves' ophthalmopathy. The CDR3 DNA follows: TGTGCCAGCAGTACAGGGTTTACTGGAAACACCATATATTTT. Amino acid sequence: CASSTGFTGNTIYF.